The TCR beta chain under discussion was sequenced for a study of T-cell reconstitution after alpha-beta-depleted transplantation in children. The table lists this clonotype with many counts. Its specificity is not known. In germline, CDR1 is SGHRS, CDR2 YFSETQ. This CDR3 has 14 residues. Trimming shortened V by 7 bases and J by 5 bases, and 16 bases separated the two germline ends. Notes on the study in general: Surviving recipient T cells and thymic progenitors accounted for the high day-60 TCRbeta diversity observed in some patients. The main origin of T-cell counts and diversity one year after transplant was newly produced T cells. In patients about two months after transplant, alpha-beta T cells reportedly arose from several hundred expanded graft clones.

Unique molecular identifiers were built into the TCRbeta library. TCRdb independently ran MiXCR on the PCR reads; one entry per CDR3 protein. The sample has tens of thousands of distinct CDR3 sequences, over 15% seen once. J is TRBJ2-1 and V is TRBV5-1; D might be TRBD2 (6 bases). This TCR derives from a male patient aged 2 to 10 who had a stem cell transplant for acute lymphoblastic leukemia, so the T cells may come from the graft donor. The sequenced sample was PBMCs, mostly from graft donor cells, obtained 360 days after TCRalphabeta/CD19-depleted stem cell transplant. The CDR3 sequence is CASGPLALDNEQFF. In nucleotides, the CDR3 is TGCGCCAGCGGACCTCTAGCGCTGGACAATGAGCAGTTCTTC.